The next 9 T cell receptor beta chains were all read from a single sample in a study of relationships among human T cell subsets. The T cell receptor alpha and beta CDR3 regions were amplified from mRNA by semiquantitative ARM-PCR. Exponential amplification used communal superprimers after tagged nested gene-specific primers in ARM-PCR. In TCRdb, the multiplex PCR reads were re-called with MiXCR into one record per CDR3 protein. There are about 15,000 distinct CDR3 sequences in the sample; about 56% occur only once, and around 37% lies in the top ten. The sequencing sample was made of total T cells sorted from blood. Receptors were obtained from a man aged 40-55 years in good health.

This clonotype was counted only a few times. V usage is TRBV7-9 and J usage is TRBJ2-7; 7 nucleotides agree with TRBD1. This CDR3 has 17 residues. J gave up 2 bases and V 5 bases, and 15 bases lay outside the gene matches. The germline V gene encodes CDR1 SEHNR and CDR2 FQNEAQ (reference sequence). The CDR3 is CASSARRTGQRTYEQYF. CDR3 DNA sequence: TGTGCCAGCAGCGCCCGCAGGACGGGACAGCGTACCTACGAGCAGTACTTC.

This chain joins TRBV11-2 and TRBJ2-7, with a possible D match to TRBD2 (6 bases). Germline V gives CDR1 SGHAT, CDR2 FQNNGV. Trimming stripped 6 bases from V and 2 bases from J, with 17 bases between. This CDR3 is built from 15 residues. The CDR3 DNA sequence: TGTGCCAGCAGTCCCCCGGGGGTTTATCCCTACGAGCAGTACTTC. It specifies CASSPPGVYPYEQYF.

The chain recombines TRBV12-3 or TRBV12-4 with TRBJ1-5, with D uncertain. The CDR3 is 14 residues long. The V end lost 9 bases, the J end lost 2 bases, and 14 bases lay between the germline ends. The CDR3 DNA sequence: TGTGCCAGTGGGGTGGAACCGCGCAATCAGCCCCAGCATTTT. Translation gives CASGVEPRNQPQHF.

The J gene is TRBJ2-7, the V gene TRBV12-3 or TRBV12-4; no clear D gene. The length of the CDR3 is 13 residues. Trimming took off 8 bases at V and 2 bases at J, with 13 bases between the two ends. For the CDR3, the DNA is TGTGCCAGCGGAACGCTGGGTCCCTACGAGCAGTACTTC. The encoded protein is CASGTLGPYEQYF.

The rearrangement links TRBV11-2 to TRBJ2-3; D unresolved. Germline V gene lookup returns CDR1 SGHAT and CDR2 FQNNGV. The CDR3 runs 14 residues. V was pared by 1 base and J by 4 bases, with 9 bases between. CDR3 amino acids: CASSLARSSDTQYF. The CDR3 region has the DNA TGTGCCAGCAGCTTAGCTCGCAGCTCAGATACGCAGTATTTT.

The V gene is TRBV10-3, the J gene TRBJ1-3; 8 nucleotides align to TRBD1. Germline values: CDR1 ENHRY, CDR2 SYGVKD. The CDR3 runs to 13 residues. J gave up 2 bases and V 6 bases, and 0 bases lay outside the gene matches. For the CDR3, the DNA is TGTGCCATCAGACAGGGGGCTGGAAACACCATATATTTT. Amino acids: CAIRQGAGNTIYF.

The CDR3 nucleotides read TGCGCCAGGAAAGTAGCGGGAGGTCTTCACAATGAGCAGTTCTTC. As protein: CARKVAGGLHNEQFF. V is TRBV5-1 and J is TRBJ2-1; 10 bases align to TRBD2. After removal of 8 bases from V and 5 bases from J, the junction contained 10 bases not matched to a gene. The germline gives CDR1 SGHRS, CDR2 YFSETQ. This CDR3 comprises 15 residues.

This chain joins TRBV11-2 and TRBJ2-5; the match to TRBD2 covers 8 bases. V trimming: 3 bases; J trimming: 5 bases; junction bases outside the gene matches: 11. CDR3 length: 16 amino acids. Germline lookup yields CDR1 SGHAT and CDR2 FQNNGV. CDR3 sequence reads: CASSLVGAGDIETQYF. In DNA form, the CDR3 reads TGTGCCAGCAGCTTGGTGGGAGCGGGAGATATTGAGACCCAGTACTTC.

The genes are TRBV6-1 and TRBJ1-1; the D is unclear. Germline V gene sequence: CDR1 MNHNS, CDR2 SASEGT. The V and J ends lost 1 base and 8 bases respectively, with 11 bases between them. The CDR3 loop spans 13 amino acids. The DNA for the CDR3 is TGTGCCAGCAGTGAAGGGCCCAGTGTGGAAGCTTTCTTT. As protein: CASSEGPSVEAFF.